This T cell receptor beta chain came from a study of cytomegalovirus exposure and HLA in healthy donors (dated by TCRdb to the late 2010s). In the study overall: An earlier analysis of roughly 570 of the donors reported approximately 280 Gb of sequence data and about 120 million unique TCR beta sequences obtained from 150 million to 200 million T cells. Both class I and class II loci were covered by HLA typing, at four-digit resolution. An earlier analysis of approximately 580 of the donors used high-throughput TCR beta sequencing to judge whether each TCR beta V gene segment behaved as functional or pseudogenic. The study profiled the T cell repertoires of under 700 subjects by immunosequencing and related them to cytomegalovirus serostatus. The aim of the study was to test whether cataloging public T cell receptors could identify signatures of past pathogen exposure. Donor age, sex, ethnicity and CMV serostatus were collected together with the repertoire data. A later analysis re-examined previously published TCR beta repertoires from roughly 720 donors and added high-resolution HLA genotyping to investigate patterns of TCR occurrence. In the later analysis, no new phenotypic data were used to find candidate immune exposures; instead, reliance was placed on TCR beta sequences and their occurrence across donors. The study combined high-throughput TCR immunosequencing, statistical association of individual TCRs with disease status, and machine learning to predict cytomegalovirus infection status. Every discovery cohort repertoire had been produced on one sequencing platform. Typing coverage varied by locus: about 629-640 donors for A, B, C, DRB1 and DQB1; about 520 for DQA1; about 590 for DPA1; 450 to 480 for DPB1. The genetic ancestry cluster associated with self-reported Caucasian donors included about four fifths of the roughly 400 genotyped donors. In addition to the first cohort of several hundred subjects, a separate validation cohort of some 120 different subjects was used. A later genetic analysis used genome-wide SNP genotypes for 398 of the 666 donors, treating that subset as a discovery cohort. Because of strong linkage in the cohort, a few DR-DQ haplotypes were treated as single units for association and clustering. On average, roughly 240,000 unique TCR beta nucleotide sequences were sequenced per donor among 350 to 400 genotyped donors of the cohort, with approximately 18% of those sequences being non-productive. About 320 gigabases of sequencing data and tens of millions of unique TCR sequences were included in an early release covering around 600 HLA-typed donors.

The cohort was made up of several hundred healthy bone marrow donors. At the time of sampling, every cohort member was nominally healthy, though immune exposures that went unrecorded were likely present. The donor tested CMV seronegative and was one of the 352 seronegative cohort members. Each donor provided a peripheral blood sample, and peripheral blood mononuclear cells were used for TCR beta sequencing. The Qiagen DNeasy Blood Extraction Kit was used to extract genomic DNA from the blood cell samples. Libraries were made using the immunoSEQ multiplex PCR assay. A mixture of 60 forward primers for TCR Vbeta segments and 13 reverse primers for TCR Jbeta segments was used in the multiplex PCR. The CDR3 region of rearranged TCR beta genes was amplified from genomic DNA by a multiplex PCR assay. The amplified TCR beta libraries were sequenced on the Illumina HiSeq System as 87-base-pair reads. Regarding the original processing steps: A later analysis counted approximately 74 million unique TCR beta chains across the 666 repertoires, and around 9.9 million of these chains were shared by at least two donors. To remove PCR and sequencing errors, raw reads were error-corrected and collapsed into unique sequences using a nearest-neighbor algorithm that merged closely related sequences. To assign V, D and J gene segments, CDR3 sequences were aligned to IMGT reference sequences. For a sequence to be retained, a match of at least six nucleotides was required to both a V gene segment and a J gene segment. Rearrangements were called productive when the CDR3 lacked stop codons and stayed in frame with V and J; all others were non-productive. Following IMGT convention, CDR3 was defined as the stretch from the second conserved V-encoded cysteine to the conserved J-encoded phenylalanine. Sequences without an unambiguous match to a single V gene segment were excluded from the earlier analysis of 450 to 750 of the donors. An earlier analysis of several hundred of the donors called V segments functional above 56.7% productive rearrangements and segregating when the between-donor standard deviation exceeded 5%. A statistical classification framework was developed to diagnose cytomegalovirus status using the catalog of TCR beta chain sequences. V and J gene assignment, in a later analysis, came from comparing TCR nucleotide sequences with IMGT/GENE-DB human TR gene sequences. In a later analysis, CDR3 sequences and most-parsimonious VDJ recombination scenarios were assigned using the TCRdist pipeline. A later analysis defined each TCR beta chain by its CDR3 amino acid sequence plus V-gene family, and excluded reads lacking a unique V-gene family. A later analysis removed 592 highly shared, low-generation-probability nucleotide sequences to deal with suspected cross-contamination and a sequencing artifact. In a later analysis, a clonal expansion index was calculated for each public chain from normalized within-repertoire ranks of inferred template counts. A later analysis computed generation probabilities with a VDJ recombination model fitted to out-of-frame rearrangements, and checked the results against IGoR. In a later analysis, hypergeometric tests were used to score TCR-TCR, TCR-HLA and TCR-CMV co-occurrence, with a repertoire-size bias correction applied to TCR pairs. False discovery rates were estimated in a later analysis by permuting HLA or CMV assignments 20 times. A later analysis grouped co-occurring TCRs with DBSCAN, adding TCRdist sequence similarity when clustering within HLA-allele-positive subsets. Repertoires with fewer than 30,000 or more than 120,000 public chains were left out of co-occurrence clustering, as were a handful of repertoires with anomalous nucleotide sharing. TCRdb mirrors the immuneACCESS table, restricted to in-frame sequences. Some clones are absent from its copies; in checked studies, under half trace to an unresolved V gene, and the reason for the others is unknown. D and trimming come from the DNA, and the V and J calls and clone size come from that table. In all, the sample holds roughly 190,000 clones, and around 87% of those were seen once. About 1.2% of the sample belongs to the ten largest clones.

V loses 1 base of germline sequence and J loses 7 bases, and the interval between the two ends is 11 bases. CDR1 and CDR2, per the germline V gene, are MNHNS and SASEGT. The CDR3, from cysteine to phenylalanine, totals 15 residues. Of all the DNA, just the CDR3 is kept, 45 bases in frame from base 1. Paper-wide results and their limitations: A cluster of highly shared sequence variants was judged likely to be a technical artifact of the sequencing pipeline. Seventeen rarely observed V segments, including chromosome 9 orphons, were excluded from the earlier analysis of a few hundred of the donors because counts were too low. An earlier analysis of some 590 of the donors showed that most TCR beta V segments appeared in productive rearrangements either about 87% or about 30% of the time, which broadly matched IMGT annotations. In a later genetic analysis, fewer N-insertions in productive TCRs were reported among donors in an Asian-associated ancestry cluster than the 666-donor mean. According to a later analysis, most CMV-associated TCR beta chains appeared to be HLA-restricted, and the HLA associations seemed to be driven largely by CMV exposure. A few of the identified cytomegalovirus-associated TCR beta chains were confirmed in vitro to be specific for cytomegalovirus antigens. The authors suggested that the approach could potentially be generalized to other disease states and immunological phenotypes. The only immune exposure information available for the cohort was CMV serostatus. A later analysis associated 17,000 or so TCR beta sequences with specific HLA alleles at a false discovery rate of 0.05. A further reported finding was that TCR beta sequences accurately predicted the HLA-A and HLA-B alleles for most subjects in the first cohort. The study gave a list of around 170 TCR beta chains associated with cytomegalovirus. The 87-base-pair reads could not distinguish some IMGT-functional V segments, including TRBV6-2 and TRBV6-3, so those segments were excluded. In a later analysis, HLA-associated TCR beta chains showed more clonal expansion and lower generation probabilities than non-associated chains that were equally common. Linkage disequilibrium might explain the correlated functional status among segregating V segments, but an unknown experimental factor could not be ruled out. An association between a missense DCLRE1C variant and V-gene and J-gene trimming of TCR beta chains was found in a later genetic analysis and replicated in an independent cohort. Strong co-occurrence of HLA alleles, especially DR and DQ, made assigning TCR associations to individual alleles difficult. Cytomegalovirus status was reported to be diagnosed by the classifier with high specificity and sensitivity in both the original and validation cohorts. Across donors, most TCR sequences were observed very rarely, whereas some public TCRs were present in many individuals. HLA typing was unavailable for some donors at each locus, so association tests used only the typed subset. According to a later analysis, parvovirus B19, influenza, CMV and Epstein-Barr virus appeared linked to several top co-occurrence clusters. Only TCR beta chains were sequenced in this cohort, and the absence of alpha or paired-chain data limited detectable features. In a later analysis, TCR association rates were found to vary across HLA loci, with the most associated TCRs seen for DRB1 alleles and the fewest for HLA-C alleles. Roughly uniform sequencing depth across donors was assumed in presence/absence analyses, although this assumption may not hold.

As to this clone: Its antigen specificity is not known. No base-level quality is on record; no much larger clone is a single base apart.

The chain was built from TRBV6-1 and TRBJ1-6; a weak D assignment points to TRBD1 (6 bases agree). Sequenced input: PBMCs. The TCR comes from a young man in good health and CMV-seronegative. The CDR3 protein is CASSEGPDRNSPLHF. The nucleotide sequence is TGTGCCAGCAGTGAAGGGCCAGACAGGAATTCACCCCTCCACTTT.